A selection of T cell receptor beta chains follows, all from one sample in a study of T cell responses to AZD1222 COVID-19 vaccine. Clones were read by immunoSEQ multiplex PCR, and TCRdb kept only the in-frame ones, dropping some. The sample contains approximately 90,000 clones, roughly nine tenths of which appear only once. This material consisted of peripheral blood, taken on day 0 of AZD1222 vaccination. All receptors derive from an adult in good health. CDR3s include the opening cysteine and the closing phenylalanine or tryptophan. D genes are given only for firm matches. The listing skips clone size in some rows; elsewhere it reads once, few, many or a size class.

TRBV6-2/TRBV6-3	NA	TRBD1	TRBJ2-2	CASSYEPGQGSANTGELFF	TGTGCCAGCAGTTACGAACCGGGACAGGGATCTGCGAACACCGGGGAGCTGTTTTTT
TRBV27	NA	TRBD1	TRBJ1-2	CASTPTGTGYGYTF	TGTGCCAGCACCCCTACCGGGACAGGCTATGGCTACACCTTC
TRBV28	few	NA	TRBJ2-2	CASRGPNTGELFF	TGTGCCAGCCGGGGACCTAACACCGGGGAGCTGTTTTTT
TRBV24-1	NA	TRBD1	TRBJ1-2	CATSDWGQGIDGYTF	TGTGCCACCAGTGATTGGGGACAGGGCATCGATGGCTACACCTTC
TRBV14	NA	NA	TRBJ1-1	CASSPGIGALAFF	TGTGCCAGCAGCCCAGGTATTGGGGCCCTGGCTTTCTTT
TRBV2	NA	NA	TRBJ1-2	CASSGNSRANYGYTF	TGTGCCAGCAGCGGGAACTCCCGAGCTAACTATGGCTACACCTTC
TRBV3-1/TRBV3-2	NA	TRBD1	TRBJ1-3	CASSQDRTGIFGNTIYF	TGTGCCAGCAGCCAAGATAGGACAGGGATATTTGGAAACACCATATATTTT
TRBV7-2	NA	TRBD1	TRBJ2-1	CASSSPGTGRNEQFF	TGTGCCAGCAGCTCCCCCGGGACAGGGCGCAATGAGCAGTTCTTC
TRBV7-8	NA	NA	TRBJ1-3	CASSLASGNTIYF	TGTGCCAGCAGCTTAGCATCTGGAAACACCATATATTTT
TRBV9	NA	NA	TRBJ2-2	CASSVVGTGELFF	TGTGCCAGCAGCGTAGTTGGGACCGGGGAGCTGTTTTTT
TRBV12-3/TRBV12-4	NA	NA	TRBJ1-5	CASSQRSNQPQHF	TGTGCCAGCAGTCAACGTAGCAATCAGCCCCAGCATTTT
TRBV28	NA	TRBD1	TRBJ2-1	CASRTGGSNEQFF	TGTGCCAGCCGGACAGGGGGGAGCAATGAGCAGTTCTTC
TRBV2	NA	TRBD1	TRBJ1-1	CASIDRVALGEAFF	TGTGCCAGCATAGACAGGGTGGCGTTAGGGGAAGCTTTCTTT
TRBV25-1	NA	NA	TRBJ1-1	CASSDSRGNTEAFF	TGTGCCAGCAGTGACTCCAGGGGGAACACTGAAGCTTTCTTT
TRBV30	NA	TRBD1	TRBJ1-4	CAWSVTGAFVEKLFF	TGTGCCTGGAGTGTAACAGGGGCTTTTGTTGAAAAACTGTTTTTT
TRBV24-1	NA	NA	TRBJ1-5	CATSGTLSNQPQHF	TGTGCCACCAGTGGGACACTTAGCAATCAGCCCCAGCATTTT
TRBV30	NA	NA	TRBJ2-3	CACQPAGAADTQYF	TGTGCCTGCCAACCCGCGGGGGCCGCAGATACGCAGTATTTT